This T cell receptor (beta chain) was obtained from a study of beta chain features in type 1 diabetes. For the study at large: No patient-donor differences in age, gender, total cells or subset yield. Study-wide results and caveats: In all four CD4+ subsets, TCRB CDR3 length was significantly, moderately reduced in type 1 diabetes.

This clone was seen only a few times. What it recognizes is unknown. V lost 6 bases to trimming and J lost 0 bases; unmatched junction nucleotides: 11. This CDR3 spans 17 amino acids. Germline CDR1 reads MGHDK; CDR2 reads SYGVNS. The study reverse transcribed the entire isolated RNA, so it sequenced expressed TCRB transcripts. Method: immunoSEQ multiplex PCR; TCRdb's copy keeps in-frame clones and lacks some. The sample contains more than 550,000 clones, around an eighth of which appear only once. The source is a young man with type 1 diabetes. The sample comprised naive CD4+ T cells from blood. The rearrangement links TRBV25-1 to TRBJ2-3, with 8 bases aligning to TRBD2. This chain's CDR3 is CASSSLAESSSTDTQYF. In DNA form, the CDR3 reads TGTGCCAGCAGCTCACTAGCGGAGAGCTCTAGCACAGATACGCAGTATTTT.